This TCR beta chain was identified during a study of blood T cell repertoires in COVID-19. Across the study: Donors in the United States, Italy and Spain gave samples during acute or convalescent COVID-19. T cells, B-cell-depleted T cells, or PBMCs provided the cDNA or gDNA that served as material.

The method was immunoSEQ multiplex PCR; TCRdb's version includes in-frame clones alone and lacks a portion of them. The table includes just over 650,000 clones, 85% to 90% detected once. V was shortened by 4 bases and J by 5 bases, with 15 bases between the two germline ends. CDR3 length: 15 amino acids. CDR1 is MGHRA and CDR2 is YSYEKL in the germline V gene. Sequencing was carried out using peripheral blood. This TCR derives from a young woman with acute or convalescent COVID-19. The chain carries TRBV4-1 and TRBJ1-3; D is possibly TRBD1 (5 bases). The CDR3 region is CASSPGLLGRNTIYF. CDR3 DNA sequence: TGCGCCAGCAGCCCGGGACTCTTGGGAAGAAACACCATATATTTT.